This T cell receptor beta chain is drawn from a study of blood T cell repertoires in COVID-19. Study overall: COVID-19 samples, acute and convalescent, were from the United States, Italy and Spain.

Trimming took off 2 bases at V and 7 bases at J, with 9 bases between the two ends. The CDR3 extends over 12 amino acids. The V gene's germline CDR1 is SGHTA and CDR2 FQGNSA. The table came from immunoSEQ multiplex PCR; TCRdb's copy has only in-frame clones and leaves some out. The table records about 200,000 clones, 80% to 85% of them present only once. The gene calls are TRBV7-2 and TRBJ2-7, with no clear D. This receptor was taken from a middle-aged man who had recovered from COVID-19. The specimen sequenced was PBMCs or T cells enriched from blood (not recorded which). The CDR3 region has the DNA TGTGCCAGCAGCTTACAACATTCAGAGCAGTACTTC. Translated, it gives CASSLQHSEQYF.